Below, one T cell receptor beta chain is given with its context. The sample belongs to a study of blood T cell repertoires in COVID-19. Study-wide background: Spain, Italy and the United States supplied samples that represented acute and convalescent COVID-19. Sources were T cells, B-cell-depleted T cells, or PBMCs; the material itself was cDNA or gDNA.

Authors' analysis steps: Counts of nucleated cells, estimated from reference gene primer amplification, were obtained. Clones were sequenced by immunoSEQ multiplex PCR, and TCRdb holds only the in-frame ones, with some missing. D and trimming were read from the DNA, whereas the V and J calls and clone size are those reported in that table. The sample includes 30,000 to 40,000 clones, 90% to 95% of them seen just once. In germline, CDR1 is SGHTA, CDR2 FQGNSA. This CDR3 comprises 14 residues. The V and J ends lost 1 base and 2 bases respectively, with 8 bases between them. V and J are TRBV7-2 and TRBJ1-1; no clear D. This clonotype originated in a man in his forties or fifties with active COVID-19. Material: peripheral blood. CDR3 sequence reads: CASSLDAFNTEAFF. The CDR3 nucleotides are TGTGCCAGCAGCTTAGACGCGTTTAACACTGAAGCTTTCTTT.